The clone carrying this TCR beta chain was seen once. Its matching antigen is unknown. The CDR3 is made up of 16 amino acids. From germline, CDR1 is MNHEY and CDR2 SVGAGI. Losses at the gene ends were 2 bases for V and 1 base for J; bases not matched to a gene: 8. This entry belongs to a study of a mutant IDH1 vaccine in newly diagnosed glioma. Some clones are missing from TCRdb's copy, which holds only in-frame ones; the method was immunoSEQ multiplex PCR. The sample holds about 32,000 clones, roughly 80% seen once. Time point of the sample: week 35, safety follow-up. In every dose of vaccine, 300 ug of mutant IDH1 20-mer peptide was given alongside topical imiquimod. Eight vaccine injections were given to patients in weeks 1, 3, 5, 7, 11, 15, 19 and 23.

The sequence derives from a woman under 30 with glioma. The sample consisted of PBMCs, taken from a glioma patient whose treatment included an IDH1 peptide vaccine. The chain links TRBV6-5 to TRBJ2-7; 7 bases are shared with TRBD1. The CDR3 loop reads CASSYPRTTGSYEQYF. The CDR3 nucleotides read TGTGCCAGCAGTTACCCCCGAACGACAGGGTCCTACGAGCAGTACTTC.